The 10 T cell receptor beta chains reported below all come from one sample, sequenced in a study of T cell repertoires in ileal Crohn's disease. Sequencing used immunoSEQ multiplex PCR; TCRdb keeps in-frame clones, though not all of them. The sample shows around 8,900 clones, more than 75% of them seen only once. Time point: neoterminal ileum biopsy at postoperative endoscopy, about 6 months after surgery. The sample taken for sequencing was ileal tissue. The receptors derive from an adult with Crohn's disease.

J is TRBJ1-4 and V is TRBV7-9; D is uncertain. V was shortened by 5 bases and J by 0 bases, with 10 bases between the two germline ends. Germline V gene lookup returns CDR1 SEHNR and CDR2 FQNEAQ (reference sequence). CDR3 length: 15 residues. The CDR3 DNA reads as TGTGCCAGCAGCCCAGCTCAGGCAACTAATGAAAAACTGTTTTTT. Translation: CASSPAQATNEKLFF. Full variable domain (outside the CDR3, taken from reference TRBV7-9 and TRBJ1-4): DTGVSQNPRHKITKRGQNVTFRCDPISEHNRLYWYRQTLGQGPEFLTYFQNEAQLEKSRLLSDRFSAERPKGSFSTLEIQRTEQGDSAMYLCASSPAQATNEKLFFGSGTQLSVL.

This chain uses TRBV18 with TRBJ2-7; weak D call: TRBD2 (6 bases). Germline loops: CDR1 KGHSH, CDR2 LQKENI. The V end was cut by 2 bases, the J end by 0 bases, with 20 bases between. This CDR3 comprises 18 residues. The CDR3 coding sequence is TGTGCCAGCTCACCAAGGTTCACCGGGCGGGGTTCCTCCTACGAGCAGTACTTC. This codes for CASSPRFTGRGSSYEQYF.

V is TRBV7-9 and J is TRBJ2-1; 11 bases are shared with TRBD1. The CDR3 totals 14 residues. Germline CDR1 is SEHNR and CDR2 is FQNEAQ (reference sequence). V was clipped by 10 bases and J by 5 bases; unmatched bases: 7. Here the CDR3 reads CAIGQGASDNEQFF. DNA of the CDR3: TGTGCCATCGGACAGGGGGCATCGGACAATGAGCAGTTCTTC.

This clone was seen more than once but under ten times. The CDR3 spells CASSYLGSSYNEQFF. DNA for the CDR3: TGTGCCAGCAGTTACCTCGGGAGCTCCTACAATGAGCAGTTCTTC. The V and J genes are TRBV6-6 and TRBJ2-1, with a possible D match to TRBD2 (6 bases). Trimming pared 2 bases from V and 0 bases from J, leaving 8 bases between. The CDR3 is made up of 15 amino acids. Germline CDR1 MNHNY, CDR2 SVGAGI (reference sequence).

This clone occurred once. V is TRBV2 and J is TRBJ1-2; D not certain. The V gene's germline CDR1 is SNHLY and CDR2 FYNNEI. V was cut by 3 bases and J by 8 bases, with 16 bases left in between. CDR3 size: 14 residues. The CDR3 nucleotides read TGTGCCAGCAGTGAGGAGGGAAAAATGGGGGGCTACACCTTC. Its protein is CASSEEGKMGGYTF.

This CDR3 is CASSLLVANRRGVQPQHF. The DNA of the CDR3 is TGTGCCAGCAGCTTACTTGTCGCGAACAGGAGAGGTGTTCAGCCCCAGCATTTT. The chain links TRBV7-8 to TRBJ1-5, with D perhaps TRBD1 (5 bases). Germline CDR1 reads SGHVS; CDR2 reads FQNEAQ. The CDR3 is 18 residues long. Trimming shortened V by 2 bases and J by 6 bases, and 23 bases separated the two germline ends.

The chain couples TRBV12-5 to TRBJ1-1; perhaps TRBD1 as D (5 bases). Germline V gene data show CDR1 as LGHNT and CDR2 as FRNRAP. The V and J ends lost 1 base and 1 base respectively, with 7 bases between them. CDR3 length equals 14 residues. CDR3 nucleotides: TGTGCTAGTGGTTTGGGACAGCCGAACACTGAAGCTTTCTTT. Residues: CASGLGQPNTEAFF.

This chain's CDR3 is CASSQDLTGGNQPQHF. CDR3 coding DNA: TGCGCCAGCAGCCAAGACCTAACAGGGGGCAATCAGCCCCAGCATTTT. V is TRBV4-3 and J is TRBJ1-5, with 7 bases that match TRBD1. V lost 0 bases to trimming and J lost 2 bases; unmatched junction nucleotides: 4. CDR3 length: 16 amino acids. Germline CDR1 and CDR2: LGHNA and YSLEER.

The genes are TRBV7-3 and TRBJ2-3; D perhaps matches TRBD2 (6 bases). The CDR3 consists of 15 residues. The germline CDR1 and CDR2 sequences are SGHTA and FQGTGA. V lost 2 bases and J 5 bases, leaving 14 bases between the germline ends. For the CDR3, the DNA is TGTGCCAGCAGCTTAGGGGCGGGACCAGTAGATACGCAGTATTTT. Its protein product is CASSLGAGPVDTQYF.

The chain couples TRBV19 to TRBJ1-4; the match to TRBD1 covers 8 bases. In germline, CDR1 is LNHDA, CDR2 SQIVND (reference sequence). The CDR3 totals 14 residues. Losses at the gene ends were 9 bases for V and 7 bases for J; bases not matched to a gene: 10. The chain's CDR3 is CASSYRGSGEKLFF. The CDR3 DNA reads TGTGCCAGCTCCTACAGGGGGTCTGGTGAAAAACTGTTTTTT.